This T cell receptor beta chain was recorded in a study of blood T cell repertoires in COVID-19. CDR1 MNHEY and CDR2 SVGAGI come from the germline V gene. This CDR3 contains 14 residues. The V end lost 7 bases, the J end lost 0 bases, and 7 bases lay between the germline ends. Assignments of participants to cohorts depended upon their own reported clinical history. Donors in Cohort 3 counted as recovered after two negative PCRs, clearance, or symptom resolution. The method was immunoSEQ multiplex PCR; TCRdb's version includes in-frame clones alone and lacks a portion of them. Of 150,000 to 200,000 clones in the sample, under 85% were seen once.

The receptor comes from a middle-aged man who had recovered from COVID-19. The material sequenced was PBMCs or T cells enriched from blood (not recorded which). The rearrangement joins TRBV6-5 to TRBJ2-6; D call uncertain. In DNA form, the CDR3 reads TGTGCCAGCACCTGGAGCTCTGGGGCCAACGTCCTGACTTTC. Its translation: CASTWSSGANVLTF.